The TCR beta chain described here comes from a study of T-cell reconstitution after alpha-beta-depleted transplantation in children. Whole-study results and caveats: About two months after transplant, alpha-beta T cells reportedly came from several hundred expanded graft clones. By one year post-transplant, T-cell counts and diversity largely arose from T cells that were newly produced.

From germline, CDR1 is SEHNR and CDR2 FQNEAQ (reference sequence). The CDR3 totals 14 residues. The trim removed 5 bases at V and 6 bases at J, leaving 6 bases unmatched. Details on this clonotype: Its antigen is unknown.

Unique molecular identifiers were built into the TCRbeta library. TCRdb reanalysed the PCR reads using MiXCR and keeps one entry per CDR3 protein. The table includes around 500,000 distinct CDR3 sequences, about 21% detected once. The gene calls are TRBV7-9 and TRBJ2-1; 8 nucleotides align to TRBD1. This sample comprised PBMCs, mostly from graft donor cells, obtained 360 days after TCRalphabeta/CD19-depleted stem cell transplant. The clonotype comes from a boy under two years old who had a stem cell transplant for acute myeloid leukemia, so the T cells may come from the graft donor. CDR3 residues: CASSQGQDPNEQFF. CDR3 sequence (DNA): TGTGCCAGCAGCCAGGGACAGGACCCCAATGAGCAGTTCTTC.